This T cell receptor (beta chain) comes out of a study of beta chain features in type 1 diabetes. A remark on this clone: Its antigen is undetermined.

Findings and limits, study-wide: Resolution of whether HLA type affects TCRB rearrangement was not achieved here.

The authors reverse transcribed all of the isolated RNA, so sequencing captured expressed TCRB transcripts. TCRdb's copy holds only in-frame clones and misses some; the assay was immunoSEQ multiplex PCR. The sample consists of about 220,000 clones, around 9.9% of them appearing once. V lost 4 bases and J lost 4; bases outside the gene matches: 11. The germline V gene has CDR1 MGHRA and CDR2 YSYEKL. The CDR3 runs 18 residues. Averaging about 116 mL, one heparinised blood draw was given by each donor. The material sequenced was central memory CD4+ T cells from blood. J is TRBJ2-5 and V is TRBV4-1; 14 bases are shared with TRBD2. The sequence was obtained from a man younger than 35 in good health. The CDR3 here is CASSLTFGGTSGRETQYF. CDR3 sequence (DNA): TGCGCCAGCAGCCTCACATTCGGGGGGACTAGCGGGAGAGAGACCCAGTACTTC.